This T cell receptor beta chain was documented in a study of blood T cell repertoires in COVID-19. About the research overall: PBMCs, B-cell-depleted T cells, or T cells provided the cDNA or gDNA that made up the material.

In the source study's methods: Researchers report that nucleated cell counts were estimated from reference gene primer amplification. Sequenced by immunoSEQ multiplex PCR; TCRdb stores in-frame clones only, minus some. The DNA gave D and trimming, while V, J and clone size come from that table. The sample contains 120,000 to 150,000 clones, around four fifths of which appear only once. This CDR3 has 16 amino acids. With 6 bases removed from V and 1 base from J, the gap between germline ends came to 13 bases. Germline CDR1 and CDR2: SNHLY and FYNNEI. The sample comprised peripheral blood. The chain recombines TRBV2 with TRBJ2-6; a weak D match, TRBD1 (5 bases). This receptor was identified in a human donor in a cohort sampled during active COVID-19. The CDR3 bases are TGTGCCAGCAGCCGACAGCCCGGATCTGGGGCCAACGTCCTGACTTTC. It codes for CASSRQPGSGANVLTF.